Each of the 22 T cell receptor beta chains below was sequenced from the same sample in a study of cytomegalovirus exposure and HLA in healthy donors. Profiling relied on immunoSEQ multiplex PCR, and the TCRdb table lists in-frame clones only, not all of them. The profile covers some 260,000 clones, with 87% appearing a single time and around 12% taken by the ten largest. Sequences were obtained from PBMCs. Receptors originate from a man aged 18 to 29 in good health and CMV-seropositive.

The chain joins TRBV5-6 to TRBJ1-3; D is uncertain. This CDR3 has 14 residues. The V gene's germline CDR1 is SGHDT and CDR2 YYEEEE. Trimming took off 1 base at V and 3 bases at J, with 8 bases between the two ends. CDR3 sequence: CASSLLLFGNTIYF. In DNA, the CDR3 is TGTGCCAGCAGCTTGTTACTCTTTGGAAACACCATATATTTT.

Points on this clone: The sample has other DNA sequences that encode this CDR3 too. The chain joins TRBV19 to TRBJ2-3; D is unresolved. The length of the CDR3 is 13 residues. CDR1 and CDR2 from the germline V gene are LNHDA and SQIVND (reference sequence). V was pared by 1 base and J by 4 bases, with 6 bases between. For the CDR3, the DNA is TGTGCCAGTAGTATAGGAGGTGCAGATACGCAGTATTTT. Amino acids: CASSIGGADTQYF.

J is TRBJ1-1 and V is TRBV29-1, with no clear D. The CDR3 extends over 12 amino acids. The germline V and J ends were trimmed by 3 bases and 5 bases, with 10 bases remaining between them. Germline CDR1 reads SQVTM; CDR2 reads ANQGSEA. The CDR3 DNA is TGCAGCGTTGACCCGGGAGGGACTGAAGCTTTCTTT. It codes for CSVDPGGTEAFF.

The rearrangement links TRBV19 to TRBJ2-7; TRBD2 might be the D (5 bases). Germline values: CDR1 LNHDA, CDR2 SQIVND (reference sequence). Trimming took 10 bases from V and 3 from J, leaving 19 bases between them. The CDR3 totals 14 residues. CDR3 DNA: TGTGCCACCAACCCCCGTGGACTCAGCTACGAGCAGTACTTC. Its protein is CATNPRGLSYEQYF.

This chain joins TRBV5-1 and TRBJ1-4; no clear D. V dropped 1 base and J dropped 5 bases, with 12 bases sitting between them. In germline, CDR1 is SGHRS, CDR2 YFSETQ. The CDR3 loop spans 15 amino acids. CDR3 amino acids: CASSLRAGLNEKLFF. The CDR3 region has the DNA TGCGCCAGCAGCTTGAGGGCAGGCTTGAATGAAAAACTGTTTTTT.

The chain has TRBV6-5 and TRBJ1-2; D is unclear. CDR1 and CDR2 (germline): MNHEY, SVGAGI. V was cut by 0 bases and J by 7 bases, with 9 bases left in between. The CDR3 spans 13 residues. Here the CDR3 DNA reads TGTGCCAGCAGTTACTCACTGGCGGGTGGCTACACCTTC. It yields the protein CASSYSLAGGYTF.

The V and J genes are TRBV28 and TRBJ1-5, with TRBD1 matching over 7 bases. Germline V gene sequence: CDR1 MDHEN, CDR2 SYDVKM. V was clipped by 5 bases and J by 6 bases; unmatched bases: 10. This CDR3 is built from 15 residues. The CDR3: CASSPPPGQSQPQHF. The CDR3 region has the DNA TGTGCCAGCAGTCCGCCTCCGGGACAGAGTCAGCCCCAGCATTTT.

This clone was detected once. V and J are TRBV6-6 and TRBJ2-7; no clear D. CDR1 and CDR2 (germline): MNHNY, SVGAGI (reference sequence). The CDR3 has 13 residues. Trimming took 6 bases from V and 3 from J, leaving 12 bases between them. The CDR3 spells CASSPSRNYEQYF. The DNA for the CDR3 is TGTGCCAGCAGCCCCTCGCGGAACTACGAGCAGTACTTC.

This clone was observed a single time. CDR3 coding DNA: TGTGCCAGCAGCTTGGGACAGGGGGCGCGGAATGAGCAGTTCTTC. It specifies CASSLGQGARNEQFF. The chain links TRBV7-2 to TRBJ2-1, with 12 bases aligning to TRBD1. CDR1 and CDR2 from the germline V gene are SGHTA and FQGNSA. The CDR3 sequence is 15 residues long. The V and J ends lost 3 bases and 7 bases, in that order; junction bases with no gene match: 4.

The rearrangement joins TRBV28 to TRBJ2-2; D not certain. The CDR3 totals 14 residues. Per the germline V gene, CDR1 is MDHEN and CDR2 is SYDVKM. The V end was cut by 3 bases, the J end by 4 bases, with 9 bases between. The DNA for the CDR3 is TGTGCCAGCAGTTTCTGGATTACCACCGGGGAGCTGTTTTTT. This codes for CASSFWITTGELFF.

The chain joins TRBV15 to TRBJ1-5; D possibly corresponds to TRBD1 (5 bases). Trimming left V 0 bases short and J 9 bases short, with 15 bases between. The CDR3 extends over 15 amino acids. Per germline, CDR1 LNHNV and CDR2 YYDKDF (reference sequence). CDR3 DNA sequence: TGTGCCACCAGCAGAGAGGTCGTAGGGGTAATGCCCCAGCATTTT. Its protein is CATSREVVGVMPQHF.

The V gene is TRBV27, the J gene TRBJ2-3, with 15 bases lining up with TRBD2. Germline V gene lookup returns CDR1 MNHEY and CDR2 SMNVEV (reference sequence). The V segment lost 4 bases and the J segment 6 bases; nucleotides outside the gene matches: 5. This CDR3 contains 16 residues. In nucleotides, the CDR3 is TGTGCCAGCAGTTGGACTAGCGGGGGGGTTCGGGATACGCAGTATTTT. It translates to CASSWTSGGVRDTQYF.

V and J are TRBV9 and TRBJ2-2; D possibly corresponds to TRBD1 (6 bases). Trimming cost V 2 bases and J 0 bases, with 14 bases left between them. The germline CDR1 and CDR2 sequences are SGDLS and YYNGEE. The CDR3 runs 17 residues. The CDR3 DNA is TGTGCCAGCAGCGTTAGTCCAGGGGCGACGAACACCGGGGAGCTGTTTTTT. Its translation is CASSVSPGATNTGELFF. Complete variable domain (other parts from reference TRBV9 and TRBJ2-2): DSGVTQTPKHLITATGQRVTLRCSPRSGDLSVYWYQQSLDQGLQFLIQYYNGEERAKGNILERFSAQQFPDLHSELNLSSLELGDSALYFCASSVSPGATNTGELFFGEGSRLTVL.

The V gene is TRBV2, the J gene TRBJ2-2; the D gene is possibly TRBD1 (7 bases). The germline V gene encodes CDR1 SNHLY and CDR2 FYNNEI. V lost 0 bases and J 1 base, leaving 21 bases between the germline ends. This CDR3 is 20 amino acids long. This CDR3 reads CASSEAGQGGSGQNTGELFF. CDR3 sequence (DNA): TGTGCCAGCAGTGAAGCAGGGCAGGGGGGAAGCGGGCAGAACACCGGGGAGCTGTTTTTT.

The chain combines TRBV30 with TRBJ2-5; no clear D. Trimming removed 5 bases at V and 1 base at J, with 11 bases between. Germline CDR1 GTSNPN, CDR2 SVGIG (reference sequence). This CDR3 spans 13 amino acids. CDR3 sequence: CAWSTHPQETQYF. The CDR3 DNA reads TGTGCCTGGTCTACACATCCCCAAGAGACCCAGTACTTC.

The gene calls are TRBV18 and TRBJ2-7; D remains ambiguous. The CDR3 totals 13 residues. Germline-derived CDR1 and CDR2 are KGHSH and LQKENI. V was clipped by 2 bases and J by 7 bases, with 12 bases between them. The CDR3 DNA reads TGTGCCAGCTCACCAGACCGGAGCCGGGAGCAGTACTTC. This translates into CASSPDRSREQYF.

The table lists this clone with a few counts. The chain links TRBV2 to TRBJ1-2; a possible D gene is TRBD1 (5 bases). Germline loops: CDR1 SNHLY, CDR2 FYNNEI. CDR3 size: 13 residues. Trimming took off 4 bases at V and 9 bases at J, with 15 bases between the two ends. Here the CDR3 DNA reads TGTGCCAGCAGTGTGGGACCCAGCTCGAGCTACACCTTC. Amino acids: CASSVGPSSSYTF.

The gene calls are TRBV28 and TRBJ2-7; D perhaps matches TRBD1 (6 bases). V was cut by 5 bases and J by 0 bases, with 11 bases left in between. Germline CDR1 reads MDHEN; CDR2 reads SYDVKM. This CDR3 has 14 residues. The CDR3 is CASSRQGHSYEQYF. For the CDR3, the DNA is TGTGCCAGCAGTAGGCAGGGACACTCCTACGAGCAGTACTTC. Together with reference TRBV28 and TRBJ2-7, the CDR3 gives the full variable domain: DVKVTQSSRYLVKRTGEKVFLECVQDMDHENMFWYRQDPGLGLRLIYFSYDVKMKEKGDIPEGYSVSREKKERFSLILESASTNQTSMYLCASSRQGHSYEQYFGPGTRLTVT.

The J gene is TRBJ2-1, the V gene TRBV6-5; D tentatively reads TRBD1 or TRBD2 (5 bases each). The V gene's germline CDR1 is MNHEY and CDR2 SVGAGI. V lost 0 bases to trimming and J lost 5 bases, with 14 bases between them. CDR3 size: 16 residues. In DNA form, the CDR3 reads TGTGCCAGCAGTTACTCGACCGGGGAACAGGACAATGAGCAGTTCTTC. It is translated as CASSYSTGEQDNEQFF.

A few counts support this clone. The chain has TRBV11-3 and TRBJ2-2, with 9 bases matching TRBD1. Germline trimming cut 5 bases from V and 2 bases from J; bases unmatched to any gene: 3. CDR1 and CDR2 (germline): SGHNT, YENEEA. The CDR3 spans 15 residues. The CDR3 protein is CASSMDRGNTGELFF. The CDR3 DNA is TGTGCCAGCAGCATGGACAGGGGAAACACCGGGGAGCTGTTTTTT.

The rearrangement links TRBV5-1 to TRBJ1-2; TRBD1 matches at 11 bases. Germline V gives CDR1 SGHRS, CDR2 YFSETQ. V lost 1 base and J lost 8; bases outside the gene matches: 7. The CDR3 has 15 residues. CDR3 loop: CASSLRTGGGQGYTF. CDR3 sequence (DNA): TGCGCCAGCAGCTTGAGGACAGGGGGCGGGCAAGGCTACACCTTC.

This chain joins TRBV25-1 and TRBJ2-1, with D uncertain. With 2 bases removed from V and 6 bases from J, the gap between germline ends came to 11 bases. The CDR3 contains 14 residues. CDR1 is MGHDK and CDR2 is SYGVNS in the germline V gene. The DNA of the CDR3 is TGTGCCAGCAGTGAAAAGAATCCTCCCAATGAGCAGTTCTTC. Translated, it gives CASSEKNPPNEQFF. Full variable domain (remainder filled in from reference TRBV25-1 and TRBJ2-1): EADIYQTPRYLVIGTGKKITLECSQTMGHDKMYWYQQDPGMELHLIHYSYGVNSTEKGDLSSESTVSRIRTEHFPLTLESARPSHTSQYLCASSEKNPPNEQFFGPGTRLTVL.